The 14 T cell receptor beta chains listed next were all sequenced from one sample in a study of T cell repertoires in cytomegalovirus infection. From the reads, TCRdb called clonotypes with MiXCR, one entry per CDR3 protein. The sample carries nearly 550,000 distinct CDR3 sequences, about 15% recorded once. Specimen: CD8+ T cells from PBMCs. Receptor source: a human donor in good health (CMV status not recorded). Some clones in this sample may be carry-over from other donors' samples.

This clonotype was recorded a few times. The V call is TRBV2, the J call TRBJ2-1; 10 nucleotides match TRBD2. V lost 2 bases to trimming and J lost 4 bases; unmatched junction nucleotides: 5. The CDR3 has 16 amino acids. Germline loops: CDR1 SNHLY, CDR2 FYNNEI. The CDR3 coding sequence is TGTGCCAGCAGTGAAAGCGGGAGGGCCCAATACAATGAGCAGTTCTTC. Protein: CASSESGRAQYNEQFF.

This CDR3 is CASSLVGAGLSYNEQFF. The CDR3 DNA sequence: TGTGCCAGCAGCTTAGTAGGAGCGGGACTTTCCTACAATGAGCAGTTCTTC. This chain connects TRBV7-6 to TRBJ2-1; 7 nucleotides line up with TRBD2. After removal of 1 base from V and 1 base from J, the junction contained 7 bases not matched to a gene. Germline CDR1 is SGHVS and CDR2 is FNYEAQ. The CDR3 covers 17 residues.

In its sample, this clonotype was seen a few times. The rearrangement joins TRBV27 to TRBJ2-3; 8 nucleotides align to TRBD1. The CDR3 consists of 14 residues. V shed 6 bases and J 4 bases; nucleotides not matched to a gene: 6. Germline V CDR1 and CDR2: MNHEY, SMNVEV (reference sequence). The CDR3 coding sequence is TGTGCCAGCAGCATCAGGGGGCTCCCAGATACGCAGTATTTT. Amino acid sequence: CASSIRGLPDTQYF.

This clonotype was observed at least ten times. The genes are TRBV7-2 and TRBJ2-1; D ambiguous. Germline V lookup: CDR1 SGHTA, CDR2 FQGNSA. V shed 0 bases and J shed 8 bases, with 8 bases lying between them. The CDR3 spans 13 residues. This CDR3 reads CASSLARVHEQFF. CDR3 DNA sequence: TGTGCCAGCAGCTTAGCGCGAGTACATGAGCAGTTCTTC.

This clonotype showed up many times. V gene TRBV28 combines with J gene TRBJ2-3; TRBD2 is a possible D gene (7 bases). In germline, CDR1 is MDHEN, CDR2 SYDVKM. The CDR3 spans 16 residues. V lost 4 bases to trimming and J lost 2 bases, with 16 bases between them. CDR3 coding DNA: TGTGCCAGCAGTTATATGGGGGGGCGGTCCACAGATACGCAGTATTTT. Translation gives CASSYMGGRSTDTQYF.

CDR3 sequence reads: CSARGERAETQYF. The CDR3 DNA sequence: TGCAGTGCTAGGGGAGAAAGGGCTGAGACCCAGTACTTC. The chain is built from TRBV20-1 and TRBJ2-5, with a tentative D call TRBD2 (5 bases). The CDR3 is 13 residues long. V lost 3 bases and J lost 5, with 13 bases in between. Germline-derived CDR1 and CDR2 are DFQATT and SNEGSKA (reference sequence).

This clonotype was detected ten times or more. A junction end diverges from the germline sequence, so it may reflect a read error. The chain is built from TRBV11-2 and TRBJ2-3, with 11 nucleotides matching TRBD2. The CDR3 is made up of 18 amino acids. The germline gives CDR1 SGHAT, CDR2 FQNNGV. CDR3 protein: CASSLDRLAGYSTDTQYF. The CDR3 DNA is TGTGCCAGCAGTTTAGATCGACTAGCGGGGTATAGCACAGATACGCAGTATTTT.

Of note for this clonotype: Lacking the conserved final phenylalanine or tryptophan, this CDR3 likely reflects a read error. The V gene is TRBV12-5, the J gene TRBJ2-1, with D possibly matching TRBD1 (6 bases). Trimming left V 2 bases short and J 8 bases short, with 19 bases between. CDR1 is LGHNT, CDR2 FRNRAP, per germline. This CDR3 has 16 residues. This CDR3 reads CASGLFPGQPHHEQFY. As DNA, the CDR3 is TGTGCTAGTGGTTTGTTTCCGGGACAACCTCACCATGAGCAGTTCTAC.

The rearrangement links TRBV13 to TRBJ2-5; 8 nucleotides align to TRBD2. Germline V gene lookup returns CDR1 PRHDT and CDR2 FYEKMQ (reference sequence). V lost 5 bases and J lost 4; bases outside the gene matches: 6. The CDR3 spans 14 residues. Here the CDR3 DNA reads TGTGCCAGCAGCACCTGGACTAGCCGAGAGACCCAGTACTTC. Translating it yields CASSTWTSRETQYF.

The table lists this clonotype with many counts. The chain carries TRBV7-6 and TRBJ2-3; D possibly corresponds to TRBD1 (6 bases). Per germline, CDR1 SGHVS and CDR2 FNYEAQ. V was cut by 1 base and J by 6 bases, with 8 bases left in between. The CDR3 runs 13 residues. This CDR3 is CASSLVRGDTQYF. The DNA of the CDR3 is TGTGCCAGCAGCTTAGTAAGGGGGGATACGCAGTATTTT.

The genes are TRBV4-2 and TRBJ2-2, with D unresolved. This CDR3 is 14 amino acids long. The germline gives CDR1 LGHNA, CDR2 YNFKEQ. Deletions cut 0 bases from V and 3 bases from J, with 5 bases between. In DNA form, the CDR3 reads TGTGCCAGCAGCCAAGAGATCGACACCGGGGAGCTGTTTTTT. It yields the protein CASSQEIDTGELFF.

This clonotype was detected many times. The chain joins TRBV4-1 to TRBJ1-2; D unresolved. Germline assignment: CDR1 MGHRA and CDR2 YSYEKL. V lost 2 bases, J lost 3 bases, and 16 bases lay in between. The CDR3 extends over 16 amino acids. The CDR3 nucleotides are TGCGCCAGCAGCCAAAGCTCGACTCATTGGGACTATGGCTACACCTTC. Translated, it gives CASSQSSTHWDYGYTF.

There are many counts of this clonotype. The chain combines TRBV7-8 with TRBJ1-5; tentatively, D is TRBD1 (6 bases). The CDR3 runs 17 residues. Per germline, CDR1 SGHVS and CDR2 FQNEAQ. Trimming cost V 5 bases and J 2 bases, with 19 bases left between them. This chain's CDR3 is CASSPRGAGDGNQPQHF. CDR3 in DNA: TGTGCCAGCAGCCCTCGAGGGGCAGGGGACGGCAATCAGCCCCAGCATTTT.

The chain is built from TRBV30 and TRBJ1-1; maybe TRBD1 (5 bases). Germline lookup yields CDR1 GTSNPN and CDR2 SVGIG (reference sequence). This CDR3 has 15 amino acids. Trimming took 5 bases from V and 3 from J, leaving 19 bases between them. CDR3 amino acids: CAWGSPREVDTEAFF. CDR3 coding DNA: TGTGCCTGGGGCTCTCCCAGGGAGGTAGACACTGAAGCTTTCTTT. Filled out from reference TRBV30 and TRBJ1-1, the complete variable domain reads SQTIHQWPATLVQPVGSPLSLECTVEGTSNPNLYWYRQAAGRGLQLLFYSVGIGQISSEVPQNLSASRPQDRQFILSSKKLLLSDSGFYLCAWGSPREVDTEAFFGQGTRLTVV.